The 32 T cell receptor beta chains reported below all come from one sample, sequenced in a study of shared clonotypes between healthy human individuals. Generated by immunoSEQ multiplex PCR, the TCRdb table keeps only in-frame clones and is missing some. Of roughly 1,800,000 clones listed, roughly 95% are singletons. Naive CD8 cells lacked CD45RO and underwent positive selection for CCR7, leaving out terminally differentiated effector memory CD45RA+ cells. The material sequenced was naive CD8+ T cells sorted from blood. All receptors come from a man aged 18 to 29 in good health.

This chain connects TRBV6-6 to TRBJ2-7, with a possible D match to TRBD2 (5 bases). Germline CDR1 is MNHNY and CDR2 is SVGAGI (reference sequence). The ends were cut back, 8 bases at V and 0 bases at J, with 20 bases in the middle. CDR3 length equals 16 residues. This CDR3 reads CASAGPPDGISYEQYF. The CDR3 DNA reads TGTGCCAGCGCCGGACCCCCGGACGGGATCTCCTACGAGCAGTACTTC.

About this clone itself: The same CDR3 can be traced to other DNA sequences in this sample. V is TRBV5-1 and J is TRBJ2-7, with TRBD1 as a possible D gene (5 bases). CDR3 length: 15 amino acids. Germline V gene data show CDR1 as SGHRS and CDR2 as YFSETQ. Trimming shortened V by 0 bases and J by 0 bases, and 10 bases separated the two germline ends. CDR3 nucleotides: TGCGCCAGCAGCTTGGCAGGGCCCAGCTCCTACGAGCAGTACTTC. This codes for CASSLAGPSSYEQYF.

The gene calls are TRBV13 and TRBJ1-2; TRBD1 might be the D (5 bases). Germline V gives CDR1 PRHDT, CDR2 FYEKMQ (reference sequence). This CDR3 spans 13 amino acids. Trimming cost V 1 base and J 10 bases, with 13 bases left between them. CDR3 amino acids: CASSLVAGIDYTF. CDR3 in DNA: TGTGCCAGCAGCTTAGTTGCAGGGATTGACTACACCTTC.

The chain links TRBV10-2 to TRBJ2-3; 13 nucleotides align to TRBD2. Germline CDR1 WSHSY, CDR2 SAAADI. V was clipped by 6 bases and J by 0 bases; unmatched bases: 9. CDR3 length: 18 residues. For the CDR3, the DNA is TGCGCCAGCAGCCTCGCCGGACTAGCGGGAGTTAGCACAGATACGCAGTATTTT. Translating gives CASSLAGLAGVSTDTQYF.

This chain connects TRBV30 to TRBJ1-5, with 7 nucleotides matching TRBD1. CDR3 length equals 14 residues. Germline loops: CDR1 GTSNPN, CDR2 SVGIG (reference sequence). Trimming removed 1 base from V and 5 bases from J; junction bases left unmatched: 5. In DNA, the CDR3 is TGTGCCTGGAGTGACGCAGGGGGAGATCAGCCCCAGCATTTT. Protein sequence: CAWSDAGGDQPQHF. Drawing the rest from reference TRBV30 and TRBJ1-5, the complete variable domain is SQTIHQWPATLVQPVGSPLSLECTVEGTSNPNLYWYRQAAGRGLQLLFYSVGIGQISSEVPQNLSASRPQDRQFILSSKKLLLSDSGFYLCAWSDAGGDQPQHFGDGTRLSIL.

The CDR3 coding sequence is TGTGCCAGCAGCCCAGGTCGGGCGGGAGGTGGCGAGCAGTACTTC. This codes for CASSPGRAGGGEQYF. The rearrangement links TRBV7-9 to TRBJ2-7; 8 bases align to TRBD2. V lost 5 bases, J lost 6 bases, and 12 bases stayed unmatched. The CDR3 loop spans 15 amino acids. Per the germline V gene, CDR1 is SEHNR and CDR2 is FQNEAQ (reference sequence).

The genes are TRBV7-8 and TRBJ2-7; D might be TRBD2 (5 bases). Trimming removed 4 bases at V and 7 bases at J, with 14 bases between. The CDR3 is 13 amino acids. Germline values: CDR1 SGHVS, CDR2 FQNEAQ. The CDR3 DNA sequence: TGTGCCAGCAGCTCTGGGGAGAGCCTGGAGCAGTACTTC. Its translation: CASSSGESLEQYF.

This rearrangement joins TRBV7-9 to TRBJ1-2; weak D call: TRBD1 (6 bases). The CDR3 is made up of 15 amino acids. Germline CDR1 is SEHNR and CDR2 is FQNEAQ (reference sequence). V was pared by 5 bases and J by 2 bases, with 15 bases between. In nucleotides, the CDR3 is TGTGCCAGCAGCCACAACCAGGGACACAACTATGGCTACACCTTC. Translation: CASSHNQGHNYGYTF.

This sequence joins TRBV9 and TRBJ1-1, with 8 bases aligning to TRBD1. Trimming at V came to 4 bases and at J to 7 bases, leaving 6 bases not matched to a gene. Germline CDR1 reads SGDLS; CDR2 reads YYNGEE. The CDR3 length is 13 residues. The DNA of the CDR3 is TGTGCCAGCAGCTCCGGCGGACAGGGTGAAGCTTTCTTT. As protein: CASSSGGQGEAFF.

The chain joins TRBV4-1 to TRBJ2-1; possible D gene TRBD1, 5 bases. Germline V CDR1 and CDR2: MGHRA, YSYEKL. The CDR3 spans 14 residues. V lost 4 bases and J lost 3, with 10 bases in between. The CDR3 spells CASSLSDSYNEQFF. As DNA, the CDR3 is TGCGCCAGCAGCCTGTCCGACAGCTACAATGAGCAGTTCTTC.

The chain has TRBV6-4 and TRBJ2-4, with 13 nucleotides matching TRBD2. V lost 2 bases to trimming and J lost 1 base; unmatched junction nucleotides: 8. Germline V gives CDR1 MRHNA, CDR2 SNTAGT. The CDR3 runs 19 residues. As DNA, the CDR3 is TGTGCCAGCAGTGACCCACTAGCGGGGGGGCCTGTGGCCAAAAACATTCAGTACTTC. Protein: CASSDPLAGGPVAKNIQYF.

This chain joins TRBV13 and TRBJ2-7, with D perhaps matching TRBD1 (5 bases). Deletions cut 9 bases from V and 2 bases from J, with 8 bases between. Looked up from germline, CDR1 is PRHDT and CDR2 is FYEKMQ (reference sequence). This CDR3 is built from 11 residues. CDR3 nucleotides: TGTGCCAGTCCAGGGACCTACGAGCAGTACTTC. Translated: CASPGTYEQYF.

V usage is TRBV5-6 and J usage is TRBJ2-5; D is undetermined. The CDR3 runs 14 residues. V was clipped by 3 bases and J by 4 bases, with 13 bases between them. Germline V gene lookup returns CDR1 SGHDT and CDR2 YYEEEE. The CDR3 loop reads CASSSQTYLETQYF. The CDR3 DNA is TGTGCCAGCAGCTCTCAGACTTATCTAGAGACCCAGTACTTC.

V gene TRBV5-1 combines with J gene TRBJ2-1; D call uncertain. The CDR3 contains 16 residues. CDR1 and CDR2 from the germline V gene are SGHRS and YFSETQ. Trimming took off 1 base at V and 0 bases at J, with 11 bases between the two ends. CDR3 amino acids: CASSLNGGSSYNEQFF. CDR3 coding DNA: TGCGCCAGCAGCTTGAACGGCGGCTCCTCCTACAATGAGCAGTTCTTC.

The genes are TRBV9 and TRBJ2-6, with D possibly matching TRBD1 (6 bases). Trimming left V 0 bases short and J 4 bases short, with 14 bases between. The germline V gene has CDR1 SGDLS and CDR2 YYNGEE. The CDR3 extends over 17 amino acids. Here the CDR3 reads CASSVGRQGLGANVLTF. CDR3 in DNA: TGTGCCAGCAGCGTAGGGAGGCAGGGGCTCGGGGCCAACGTCCTGACTTTC.

This clone showed up just once. V is TRBV7-8 and J is TRBJ1-1; D might be TRBD1 (6 bases). The CDR3 spans 14 residues. V was clipped by 5 bases and J by 12 bases, with 22 bases between them. Looked up from germline, CDR1 is SGHVS and CDR2 is FQNEAQ. CDR3 loop: CASSPTPTGLVTFF. The CDR3 DNA is TGTGCCAGCAGCCCCACCCCGACAGGATTGGTAACTTTCTTT. Full variable domain (remainder filled in from reference TRBV7-8 and TRBJ1-1): GAGVSQSPRYKVAKRGQDVALRCDPISGHVSLFWYQQALGQGPEFLTYFQNEAQLDKSGLPSDRFFAERPEGSVSTLKIQRTQQEDSAVYLCASSPTPTGLVTFFGQGTRLTVV.

A note on this clone: The junction departs from the called germline gene at one end, perhaps through a read error. J is TRBJ2-7 and V is TRBV5-1, with no clear D. CDR1 is SGHRS and CDR2 is YFSETQ in the germline V gene. This CDR3 is built from 15 residues. The CDR3 spells CASSHMTAPSHEQYF. CDR3 DNA sequence: TGCGCCAGCAGCCATATGACCGCCCCCTCCCACGAGCAGTACTTC. The full variable domain, its missing parts supplied by reference TRBV5-1 and TRBJ2-7, is KAGVTQTPRYLIKTRGQQVTLSCSPISGHRSVSWYQQTPGQGLQFLFEYFSETQRNKGNFPGRFSGRQFSNSRSEMNVSTLELGDSALYLCASSHMTAPSHEQYFGPGTRLTVT.

On this clone: Additional DNA sequences in this sample encode the identical CDR3. This chain connects TRBV19 to TRBJ2-1, with D tentatively TRBD2 (6 bases). The germline V gene has CDR1 LNHDA and CDR2 SQIVND (reference sequence). Trimming removed 5 bases from V and 4 bases from J, with 12 bases in between. There are 14 residues in the CDR3. For the CDR3, the DNA is TGTGCCAGTAGTCTAACGGGAGTGTACAATGAGCAGTTCTTC. Translation: CASSLTGVYNEQFF.

The rearrangement joins TRBV27 to TRBJ2-2, with 8 bases identical to TRBD2. The CDR3 spans 15 residues. The germline gives CDR1 MNHEY, CDR2 SMNVEV (reference sequence). The trim removed 6 bases at V and 4 bases at J, leaving 7 bases unmatched. The CDR3 here is CASSPGGGFTGELFF. As DNA, the CDR3 is TGTGCCAGCAGCCCCGGGGGGGGGTTCACCGGGGAGCTGTTTTTT.

The chain couples TRBV25-1 to TRBJ1-6, with no clear D. This CDR3 has 13 residues. Germline CDR1 reads MGHDK; CDR2 reads SYGVNS. Between the trimmed V and J ends, which lost 6 bases and 8 bases, there was a span of 11 bases. The CDR3 protein is CASSEILYSPLHF. The CDR3, as DNA: TGTGCCAGCAGCGAAATCCTTTATTCACCCCTCCACTTT.

V usage is TRBV4-1 and J usage is TRBJ1-5; no clear D. The CDR3 is 17 amino acids. V was shortened by 0 bases and J by 4 bases, with 16 bases between the two germline ends. In germline, CDR1 is MGHRA, CDR2 YSYEKL. CDR3 coding DNA: TGCGCCAGCAGCCAAGATCAGTCTGTGATGGGGAATCAGCCCCAGCATTTT. Translation gives CASSQDQSVMGNQPQHF.

Points on this clone: Additional DNA sequences in this sample encode the identical CDR3. The rearrangement joins TRBV6-5 to TRBJ2-7; D not resolved. The CDR3 runs to 15 residues. V was pared by 0 bases and J by 0 bases, with 9 bases between. From germline, CDR1 is MNHEY and CDR2 SVGAGI. The DNA of the CDR3 is TGTGCCAGCAGTTACTCAGGCGGAAGCTCCTACGAGCAGTACTTC. Translating it yields CASSYSGGSSYEQYF.

The gene calls are TRBV11-3 and TRBJ2-7, with 11 bases identical to TRBD1. V shed 2 bases and J 3 bases; nucleotides not matched to a gene: 12. From germline, CDR1 is SGHNT and CDR2 YENEEA. The CDR3 loop spans 18 amino acids. The CDR3 reads CASSLMGTGGPAGYEQYF. In nucleotides, the CDR3 is TGTGCCAGCAGCTTAATGGGGACAGGGGGTCCGGCGGGCTACGAGCAGTACTTC.

A word on this clone: The identical CDR3 is also encoded by other nucleotide sequences in the sample. The CDR3 bases are TGTGCCAGCAGCTCCGGGACAGGGTCCCACGAGCAGTACTTC. It is translated as CASSSGTGSHEQYF. The V and J genes are TRBV27 and TRBJ2-7; 9 bases fit TRBD1. CDR3 size: 14 residues. Germline-derived CDR1 and CDR2 are MNHEY and SMNVEV (reference sequence). Trimming cost V 6 bases and J 5 bases; bases outside gene matches: 8.

CDR3 amino acids: CASSLGTGIDEKLFF. CDR3 nucleotides: TGTGCCAGCAGCTTGGGGACAGGGATTGATGAAAAACTGTTTTTT. The V and J genes are TRBV5-4 and TRBJ1-4; TRBD1 matches 8 bases. The CDR3 contains 15 residues. Germline loops: CDR1 SGHNT, CDR2 YYREEE (reference sequence). V lost 0 bases to trimming and J lost 6 bases; unmatched junction nucleotides: 4.

The rearrangement links TRBV5-1 to TRBJ2-7; D is unresolved. Trimming shortened V by 4 bases and J by 0 bases, and 11 bases separated the two germline ends. Germline assignment: CDR1 SGHRS and CDR2 YFSETQ. CDR3 length: 14 amino acids. The CDR3 loop reads CASSPRTDSYEQYF. CDR3 bases: TGCGCCAGCAGCCCCCGGACGGACTCCTACGAGCAGTACTTC.

To note about this clone: The identical CDR3 is also encoded by other nucleotide sequences in the sample. V and J are TRBV4-1 and TRBJ1-1, with TRBD1 as a possible D gene (5 bases). Germline assignment: CDR1 MGHRA and CDR2 YSYEKL. The CDR3 consists of 13 residues. V lost 0 bases and J 5 bases, leaving 7 bases between the germline ends. The CDR3 sequence: CASSQDSGTEAFF. CDR3 coding DNA: TGCGCCAGCAGCCAAGATTCAGGGACTGAAGCTTTCTTT.

This chain uses TRBV29-1 with TRBJ1-1, with D unclear. The CDR3 is 12 amino acids. Germline V gene sequence: CDR1 SQVTM, CDR2 ANQGSEA. V was cut by 1 base and J by 10 bases, with 13 bases left in between. The CDR3 region is CSVEVITSGAFF. CDR3 coding DNA: TGCAGCGTTGAAGTAATAACCAGTGGAGCTTTCTTT.

V usage is TRBV29-1 and J usage is TRBJ2-2; 7 positions agree with TRBD1. This CDR3 has 14 residues. Looked up from germline, CDR1 is SQVTM and CDR2 is ANQGSEA. The ends lost 7 bases at V and 2 bases at J; junction bases unmatched: 7. CDR3: CSASGTANTGELFF. CDR3 DNA: TGCAGCGCGTCCGGGACAGCTAACACCGGGGAGCTGTTTTTT.

The gene calls are TRBV18 and TRBJ2-7, with D uncertain. Trimming pared 2 bases from V and 5 bases from J, leaving 13 bases between. Per germline, CDR1 KGHSH and CDR2 LQKENI. The CDR3 sequence is 14 residues long. This chain's CDR3 is CASSPSLGYDEQYF. CDR3 in DNA: TGTGCCAGCTCACCAAGTCTGGGCTACGACGAGCAGTACTTC.

This chain uses TRBV7-9 with TRBJ2-5; TRBD2 agrees at 10 bases. This CDR3 comprises 16 residues. In germline, CDR1 is SEHNR, CDR2 FQNEAQ (reference sequence). J was trimmed by 1 base and V by 1 base; bases with no gene match: 3. The CDR3 DNA is TGTGCCAGCAGCTTAGAGCGGGGGGGATCCCAAGAGACCCAGTACTTC. It yields the protein CASSLERGGSQETQYF. Looking up the rest from reference TRBV7-9 and TRBJ2-5 gives the full variable domain: DTGVSQNPRHKITKRGQNVTFRCDPISEHNRLYWYRQTLGQGPEFLTYFQNEAQLEKSRLLSDRFSAERPKGSFSTLEIQRTEQGDSAMYLCASSLERGGSQETQYFGPGTRLLVL.

The rearrangement links TRBV27 to TRBJ2-7; D ambiguous. Deletions cut 0 bases from V and 2 bases from J, with 8 bases between. Germline values: CDR1 MNHEY, CDR2 SMNVEV (reference sequence). CDR3 length equals 14 residues. The CDR3 is CASSLSDLPYEQYF. In DNA form, the CDR3 reads TGTGCCAGCAGTTTATCGGACCTACCCTACGAGCAGTACTTC.